The clone carrying this T cell receptor beta chain has a handful of counts. The data were obtained in a study of T-cell reconstitution after alpha-beta-depleted transplantation in children. Unique molecular identifiers were incorporated during preparation of the TCRbeta library. Each CDR3 protein gets one entry after TCRdb re-called the PCR reads with MiXCR. The sample holds approximately 520,000 distinct CDR3 sequences, approximately 32% seen once. Per germline, CDR1 SGHRS and CDR2 YFSETQ. The CDR3 is 15 amino acids. V dropped 3 bases and J dropped 7; count of bases not matched to a gene: 6. The specimen was PBMCs from the stem cell graft donor, collected from the stem cell graft. This TCR was recovered from a human donor who donated a stem cell graft to a child with aplastic anemia. The V call is TRBV5-1, the J call TRBJ2-1, with 11 bases identical to TRBD2. The CDR3 DNA follows: TGCGCCAGCAGCTGGGAGCGGACTAGCGGGAATGAGCAGTTCTTC. Protein: CASSWERTSGNEQFF.